The clone carrying this TCR beta chain has a single count. The sample carries other DNA sequences with the same CDR3. The data stem from a study of blood T cell repertoires in COVID-19. Looking at the study overall: The study drew acute and convalescent COVID-19 samples from the United States, Italy and Spain.

Assay: immunoSEQ multiplex PCR; the TCRdb copy retains only in-frame clones and omits some. The repertoire holds 140,000 to 150,000 clones, with 70% to 90% as singletons. CDR3 size: 14 residues. V was pared by 5 bases and J by 6 bases, with 5 bases of the junction left unmatched. Germline CDR1 reads MNHEY; CDR2 reads SVGAGI. The V gene is TRBV6-5, the J gene TRBJ1-2, with TRBD1 matching 11 bases. Sequencing was done on a sample of peripheral blood. The TCR was taken from a human donor with acute or convalescent COVID-19. The donor label of this sample is uncertain. The CDR3 loop is CASSRTGGVDGYTF. As DNA, the CDR3 is TGTGCCAGCAGTAGGACAGGGGGCGTCGATGGCTACACCTTC.